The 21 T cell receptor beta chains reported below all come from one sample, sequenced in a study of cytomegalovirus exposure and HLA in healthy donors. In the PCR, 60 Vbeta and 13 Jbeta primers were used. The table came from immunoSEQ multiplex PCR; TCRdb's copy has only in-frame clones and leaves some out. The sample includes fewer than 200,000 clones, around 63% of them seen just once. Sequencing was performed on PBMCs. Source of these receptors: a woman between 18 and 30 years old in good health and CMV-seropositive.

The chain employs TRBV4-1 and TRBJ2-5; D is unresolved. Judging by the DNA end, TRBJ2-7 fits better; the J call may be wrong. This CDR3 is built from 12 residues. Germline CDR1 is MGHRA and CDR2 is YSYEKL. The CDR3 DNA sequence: TGCGCCAGCAGCCAACATTACTACGAGCAGTACTTC. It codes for CASSQHYYEQYF.

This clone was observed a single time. In nucleotides, the CDR3 is TGTGCCAGCAGTCGCGGTGAGGGCTTCATCAGGCAGTACTTC. Translated, it gives CASSRGEGFIRQYF. The chain recombines TRBV9 with TRBJ2-7, with TRBD2 as a possible D gene (5 bases). Germline loops: CDR1 SGDLS, CDR2 YYNGEE. The germline V and J ends were trimmed by 5 bases and 9 bases, with 21 bases remaining between them. The CDR3 totals 14 residues.

CDR3 protein: CASSPTAGGEKLFF. CDR3 nucleotide sequence: TGTGCCAGCTCACCAACAGCAGGGGGGGAAAAACTGTTTTTT. The chain combines TRBV18 with TRBJ1-4, with 7 bases matching TRBD1. Losses at the gene ends were 2 bases for V and 8 bases for J; bases not matched to a gene: 5. Germline V gene sequence: CDR1 KGHSH, CDR2 LQKENI. The CDR3 length is 14 residues.

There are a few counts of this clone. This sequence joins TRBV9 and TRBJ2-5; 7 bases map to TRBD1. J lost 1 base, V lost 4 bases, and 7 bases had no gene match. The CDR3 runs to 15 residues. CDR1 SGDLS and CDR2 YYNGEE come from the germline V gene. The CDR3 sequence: CASSSGGRRQETQYF. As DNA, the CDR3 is TGTGCCAGCAGCTCAGGGGGACGACGCCAAGAGACCCAGTACTTC.

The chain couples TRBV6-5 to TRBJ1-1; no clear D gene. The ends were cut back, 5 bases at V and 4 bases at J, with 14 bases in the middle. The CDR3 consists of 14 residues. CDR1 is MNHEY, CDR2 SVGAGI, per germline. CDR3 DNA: TGTGCCAGCAGTCGGGGAGATCAGGTCACTGAAGCTTTCTTT. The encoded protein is CASSRGDQVTEAFF.

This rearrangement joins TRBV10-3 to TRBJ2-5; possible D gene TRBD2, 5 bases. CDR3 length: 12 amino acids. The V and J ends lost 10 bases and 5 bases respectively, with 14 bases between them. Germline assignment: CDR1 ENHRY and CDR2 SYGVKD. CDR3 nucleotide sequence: TGTGCCACCGGGGTATATTGGGAGACCCAGTACTTC. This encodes CATGVYWETQYF.

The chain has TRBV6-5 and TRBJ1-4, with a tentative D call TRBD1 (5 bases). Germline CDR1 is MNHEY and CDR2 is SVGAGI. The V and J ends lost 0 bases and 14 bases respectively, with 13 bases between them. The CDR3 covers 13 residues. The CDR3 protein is CASSYSNGARLFF. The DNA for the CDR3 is TGTGCCAGCAGTTACTCGAATGGGGCGCGGCTGTTTTTT.

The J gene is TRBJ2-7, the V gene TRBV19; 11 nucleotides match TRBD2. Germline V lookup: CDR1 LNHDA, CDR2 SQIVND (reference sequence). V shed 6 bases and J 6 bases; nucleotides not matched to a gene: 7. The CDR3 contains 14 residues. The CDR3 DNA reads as TGTGCCAGTAGATATAGCGGGGGGGCCGGCGAGCAGTACTTC. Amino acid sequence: CASRYSGGAGEQYF.

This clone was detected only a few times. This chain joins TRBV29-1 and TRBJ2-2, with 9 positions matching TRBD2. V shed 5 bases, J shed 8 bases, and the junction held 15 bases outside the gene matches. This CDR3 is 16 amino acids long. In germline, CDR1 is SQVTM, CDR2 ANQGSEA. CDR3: CSVSFVPRGRGGELFF. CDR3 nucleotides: TGCAGCGTTTCTTTTGTCCCCCGCGGGAGGGGTGGGGAGCTGTTTTTT.

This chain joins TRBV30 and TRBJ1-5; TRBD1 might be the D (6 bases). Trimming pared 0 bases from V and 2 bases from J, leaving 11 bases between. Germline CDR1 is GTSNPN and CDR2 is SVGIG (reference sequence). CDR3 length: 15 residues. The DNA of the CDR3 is TGTGCCTGGAGTGTACGGGGGGGCGGCAATCAGCCCCAGCATTTT. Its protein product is CAWSVRGGGNQPQHF.

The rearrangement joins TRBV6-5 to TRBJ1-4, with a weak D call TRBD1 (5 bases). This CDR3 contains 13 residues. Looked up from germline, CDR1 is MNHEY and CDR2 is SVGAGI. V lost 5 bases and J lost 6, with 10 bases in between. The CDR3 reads CASSGQGYEKLFF. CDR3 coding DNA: TGTGCCAGCAGTGGCCAGGGCTATGAAAAACTGTTTTTT.

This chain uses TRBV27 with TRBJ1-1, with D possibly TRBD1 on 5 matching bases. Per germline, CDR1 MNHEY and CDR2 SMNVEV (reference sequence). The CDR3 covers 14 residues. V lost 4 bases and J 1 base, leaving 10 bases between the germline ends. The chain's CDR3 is CASSYLGANTEAFF. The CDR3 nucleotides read TGTGCCAGCAGTTATTTAGGGGCGAACACTGAAGCTTTCTTT.

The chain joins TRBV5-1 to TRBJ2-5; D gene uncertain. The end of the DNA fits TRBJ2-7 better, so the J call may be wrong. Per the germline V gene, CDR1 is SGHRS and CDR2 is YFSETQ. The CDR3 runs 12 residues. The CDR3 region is CASSSNLYEQYF. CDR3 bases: TGCGCCAGCAGCTCGAACCTTTACGAGCAGTACTTC.

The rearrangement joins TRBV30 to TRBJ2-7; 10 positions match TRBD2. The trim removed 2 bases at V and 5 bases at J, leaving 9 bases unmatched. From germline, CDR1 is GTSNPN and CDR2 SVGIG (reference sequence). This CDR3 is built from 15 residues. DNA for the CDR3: TGTGCCTGGAGTTTAGAAGCGGGGGGGTTTGACGAGCAGTACTTC. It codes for CAWSLEAGGFDEQYF. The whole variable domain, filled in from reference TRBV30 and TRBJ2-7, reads SQTIHQWPATLVQPVGSPLSLECTVEGTSNPNLYWYRQAAGRGLQLLFYSVGIGQISSEVPQNLSASRPQDRQFILSSKKLLLSDSGFYLCAWSLEAGGFDEQYFGPGTRLTVT.

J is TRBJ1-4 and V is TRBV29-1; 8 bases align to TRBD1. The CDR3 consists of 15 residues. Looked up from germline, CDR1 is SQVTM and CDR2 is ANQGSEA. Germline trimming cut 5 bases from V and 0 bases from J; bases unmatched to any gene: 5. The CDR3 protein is CSVITGGATNEKLFF. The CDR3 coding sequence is TGCAGCGTTATTACAGGGGGAGCAACTAATGAAAAACTGTTTTTT.

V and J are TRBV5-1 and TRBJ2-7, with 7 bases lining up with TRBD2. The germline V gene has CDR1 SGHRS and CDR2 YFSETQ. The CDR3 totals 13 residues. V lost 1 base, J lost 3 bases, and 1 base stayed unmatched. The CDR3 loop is CASSLWGGYEQYF. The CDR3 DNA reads TGCGCCAGCAGCTTGTGGGGGGGCTACGAGCAGTACTTC. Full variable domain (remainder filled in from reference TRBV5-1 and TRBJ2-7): KAGVTQTPRYLIKTRGQQVTLSCSPISGHRSVSWYQQTPGQGLQFLFEYFSETQRNKGNFPGRFSGRQFSNSRSEMNVSTLELGDSALYLCASSLWGGYEQYFGPGTRLTVT.

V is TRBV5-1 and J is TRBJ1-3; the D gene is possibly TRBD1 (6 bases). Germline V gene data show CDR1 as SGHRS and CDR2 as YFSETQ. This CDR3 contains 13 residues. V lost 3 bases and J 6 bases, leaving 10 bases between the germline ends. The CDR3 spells CASSSAGQNTIYF. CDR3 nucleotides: TGCGCCAGCAGCTCAGCGGGACAAAACACCATATATTTT.

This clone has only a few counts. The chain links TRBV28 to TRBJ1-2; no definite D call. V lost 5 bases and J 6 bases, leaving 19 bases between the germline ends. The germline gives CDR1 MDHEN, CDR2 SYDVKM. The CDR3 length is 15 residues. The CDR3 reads CASSSTSRQVDGYTF. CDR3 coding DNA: TGTGCCAGCAGTAGCACTTCGCGACAAGTTGATGGCTACACCTTC.

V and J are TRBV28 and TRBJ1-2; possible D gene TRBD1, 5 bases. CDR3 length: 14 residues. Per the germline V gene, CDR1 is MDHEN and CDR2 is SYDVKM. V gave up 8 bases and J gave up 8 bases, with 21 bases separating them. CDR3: CASLPVRAGGGYTF. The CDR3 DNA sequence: TGTGCCAGCCTACCCGTGAGGGCCGGGGGAGGCTACACCTTC.

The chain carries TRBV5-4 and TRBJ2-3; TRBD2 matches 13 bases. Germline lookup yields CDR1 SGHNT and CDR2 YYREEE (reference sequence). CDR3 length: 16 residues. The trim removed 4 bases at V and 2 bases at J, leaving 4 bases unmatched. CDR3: CASSTGLAGLTDTQYF. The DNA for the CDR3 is TGTGCCAGCAGCACGGGACTAGCGGGGCTCACAGATACGCAGTATTTT.

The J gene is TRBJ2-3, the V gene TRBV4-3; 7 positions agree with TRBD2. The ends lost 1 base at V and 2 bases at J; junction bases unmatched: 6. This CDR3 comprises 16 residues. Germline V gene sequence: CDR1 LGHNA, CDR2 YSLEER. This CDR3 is CASSQVAGLYTDTQYF. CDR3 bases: TGCGCCAGCAGCCAAGTCGCGGGACTATACACAGATACGCAGTATTTT.